This is a list of T cell receptor beta chains from one sample in a study of OX40 agonist ivuxolimab in advanced cancers. Profiled with immunoSEQ multiplex PCR; TCRdb holds only in-frame clones, not every one. The sample lists approximately 43,000 clones, roughly 90% occurring once. The sample here was CD4+ or CD8+ T cells sorted from blood, taken in a trial of the OX40 agonist ivuxolimab. Every receptor here comes from an adult with an advanced solid tumor such as melanoma, head and neck, liver or kidney cancer. Both conserved end residues are part of each CDR3. A D gene is named only where the DNA matches it firmly. Rows give clone size only sometimes, using once, few, many, or a class for an expanded clone.

d_call: -; j_call: TRBJ1-1; v_call: TRBV7-8; clone_size: -; cdr3_aa: CASSLSSLNTEAFF; cdr3_nt: TGTGCCAGCAGCTTAAGCTCCTTGAACACTGAAGCTTTCTTT
d_call: -; j_call: TRBJ2-1; v_call: TRBV2; clone_size: -; cdr3_aa: CASSQAVGRYNEQFF; cdr3_nt: TGTGCCAGCAGCCAAGCGGTGGGGCGTTACAATGAGCAGTTCTTC
d_call: -; j_call: TRBJ2-5; v_call: TRBV5-6; clone_size: -; cdr3_aa: CASSLGWGGRQETQYF; cdr3_nt: TGTGCCAGCAGCTTGGGGTGGGGGGGCAGGCAAGAGACCCAGTACTTC
d_call: -; j_call: TRBJ1-2; v_call: TRBV7-8; clone_size: -; cdr3_aa: CASSLGGETYGYTF; cdr3_nt: TGTGCCAGCAGCTTAGGCGGGGAAACCTATGGCTACACCTTC
d_call: -; j_call: TRBJ2-5; v_call: TRBV7-6; clone_size: -; cdr3_aa: CASHPRSGFQETQYF; cdr3_nt: TGTGCCAGCCACCCAAGGAGCGGGTTCCAAGAGACCCAGTACTTC
d_call: -; j_call: TRBJ1-4; v_call: TRBV6-5; clone_size: -; cdr3_aa: CASRSTNEKLFF; cdr3_nt: TGTGCCAGCAGATCAACTAATGAAAAACTGTTTTTT
d_call: -; j_call: TRBJ1-2; v_call: TRBV5-1; clone_size: -; cdr3_aa: CASSFQVPYGYTF; cdr3_nt: TGCGCCAGCAGCTTCCAGGTTCCCTATGGCTACACCTTC
d_call: -; j_call: TRBJ1-1; v_call: TRBV11-2; clone_size: -; cdr3_aa: CASKGFGRTEAFF; cdr3_nt: TGTGCCAGCAAGGGGTTTGGACGGACTGAAGCTTTCTTT
d_call: -; j_call: TRBJ1-5; v_call: TRBV2; clone_size: -; cdr3_aa: CASSERVINQPQHF; cdr3_nt: TGTGCCAGCAGTGAAAGGGTCATCAATCAGCCCCAGCATTTT
d_call: -; j_call: TRBJ2-7; v_call: TRBV6-1; clone_size: -; cdr3_aa: CASSEPSRSYEQYF; cdr3_nt: TGTGCCAGCAGTGAGCCCTCGAGGAGCTACGAGCAGTACTTC
d_call: -; j_call: TRBJ2-3; v_call: TRBV11-2; clone_size: -; cdr3_aa: CASSPHGKDTDTQYF; cdr3_nt: TGTGCCAGCAGCCCACATGGAAAAGACACAGATACGCAGTATTTT
d_call: TRBD1; j_call: TRBJ2-5; v_call: TRBV11-2; clone_size: -; cdr3_aa: CASSFTGTEVETQYF; cdr3_nt: TGTGCCAGCAGCTTTACCGGGACAGAGGTAGAGACCCAGTACTTC
d_call: TRBD1; j_call: TRBJ1-4; v_call: TRBV11-3; clone_size: -; cdr3_aa: CASSVNRDRELFF; cdr3_nt: TGTGCCAGCAGCGTAAACCGGGACAGGGAACTGTTTTTT
d_call: TRBD1; j_call: TRBJ1-5; v_call: TRBV10-3; clone_size: -; cdr3_aa: CAIGQVNQPQHF; cdr3_nt: TGTGCCATCGGACAGGTCAATCAGCCCCAGCATTTT
d_call: -; j_call: TRBJ2-2; v_call: TRBV5-4; clone_size: -; cdr3_aa: CASSWGAGDTGELFF; cdr3_nt: TGTGCCAGCAGTTGGGGGGCAGGTGACACCGGGGAGCTGTTTTTT
d_call: -; j_call: TRBJ2-7; v_call: TRBV7-2; clone_size: -; cdr3_aa: CASSSQANSYEQYF; cdr3_nt: TGTGCCAGCAGCTCCCAGGCGAACTCCTACGAGCAGTACTTC
d_call: TRBD1; j_call: TRBJ1-2; v_call: TRBV5-1; clone_size: -; cdr3_aa: CASSLDRGVDGYTF; cdr3_nt: TGCGCCAGCAGCTTGGACAGGGGAGTTGATGGCTACACCTTC
d_call: TRBD1; j_call: TRBJ2-2; v_call: TRBV7-8; clone_size: -; cdr3_aa: CASSLGTGSNTGELFF; cdr3_nt: TGTGCCAGCAGCTTGGGGACAGGATCGAACACCGGGGAGCTGTTTTTT
d_call: TRBD1; j_call: TRBJ2-3; v_call: TRBV5-1; clone_size: -; cdr3_aa: CASSFDRGTDTQYF; cdr3_nt: TGCGCCAGCAGCTTCGACAGGGGCACAGATACGCAGTATTTT
d_call: -; j_call: TRBJ2-7; v_call: TRBV19; clone_size: -; cdr3_aa: CASSWGHRGLYEQYF; cdr3_nt: TGTGCCAGTAGCTGGGGACACCGAGGGCTCTACGAGCAGTACTTC
d_call: -; j_call: TRBJ2-3; v_call: TRBV6-5; clone_size: -; cdr3_aa: CASSYRGYGDTQYF; cdr3_nt: TGTGCCAGCAGTTATCGTGGGTATGGAGATACGCAGTATTTT
d_call: -; j_call: TRBJ2-1; v_call: TRBV11-2; clone_size: -; cdr3_aa: CASSLAGANEQFF; cdr3_nt: TGTGCCAGCAGCTTGGCGGGGGCCAATGAGCAGTTCTTC
d_call: TRBD2; j_call: TRBJ2-1; v_call: TRBV7-3; clone_size: few; cdr3_aa: CASSARTSGANEQFF; cdr3_nt: TGTGCCAGCAGCGCCCGGACTAGCGGGGCGAATGAGCAGTTCTTC
d_call: TRBD2; j_call: TRBJ2-5; v_call: TRBV2; clone_size: -; cdr3_aa: CASSPFSGEEETQYF; cdr3_nt: TGTGCCAGCAGTCCTTTTAGCGGGGAAGAAGAGACCCAGTACTTC
d_call: -; j_call: TRBJ2-2; v_call: TRBV11-2; clone_size: -; cdr3_aa: CASSSRSTPHRRTGELFF; cdr3_nt: TGTGCCAGCAGCTCCCGCTCAACACCTCACCGGAGGACCGGGGAGCTGTTTTTT
d_call: TRBD1; j_call: TRBJ1-4; v_call: TRBV5-4; clone_size: -; cdr3_aa: CASSLRTGNEKLFF; cdr3_nt: TGTGCCAGCAGCTTAAGGACAGGGAACGAAAAACTGTTTTTT
d_call: -; j_call: TRBJ1-3; v_call: TRBV2; clone_size: -; cdr3_aa: CACREGYGDTIYF; cdr3_nt: TGTGCCTGCAGGGAGGGGTACGGAGACACCATATATTTT
d_call: -; j_call: TRBJ2-1; v_call: TRBV6-1; clone_size: few; cdr3_aa: CASKFSRGSYNEQFF; cdr3_nt: TGTGCCAGCAAGTTTTCCAGGGGATCCTACAATGAGCAGTTCTTC
d_call: -; j_call: TRBJ2-2; v_call: TRBV11-3; clone_size: -; cdr3_aa: CASSLAGTGELFF; cdr3_nt: TGTGCCAGCAGCTTAGCCGGCACCGGGGAGCTGTTTTTT
d_call: -; j_call: TRBJ2-1; v_call: TRBV2; clone_size: -; cdr3_aa: CASSELAYNEQFF; cdr3_nt: TGTGCCAGCAGTGAACTAGCGTACAATGAGCAGTTCTTC
d_call: -; j_call: TRBJ1-2; v_call: TRBV7-2; clone_size: -; cdr3_aa: CASSLEPNYGYTF; cdr3_nt: TGTGCCAGCAGCTTAGAACCTAACTATGGCTACACCTTC
d_call: TRBD1; j_call: TRBJ1-1; v_call: TRBV7-9; clone_size: -; cdr3_aa: CASSSWTGGRWNTEAFF; cdr3_nt: TGTGCCAGCAGCTCCTGGACAGGGGGGCGATGGAACACTGAAGCTTTCTTT
d_call: -; j_call: TRBJ1-6; v_call: TRBV28; clone_size: -; cdr3_aa: CASSQHGGDSPLHF; cdr3_nt: TGTGCCAGCAGCCAACACGGGGGGGATTCACCCCTCCACTTT
d_call: -; j_call: TRBJ2-7; v_call: TRBV6-5; clone_size: once; cdr3_aa: CASSYQQGFYEQYF; cdr3_nt: TGTGCCAGCAGTTACCAGCAGGGGTTCTACGAGCAGTACTTC
d_call: TRBD1; j_call: TRBJ2-7; v_call: TRBV11-3; clone_size: few; cdr3_aa: CASSWDRVSYEQYF; cdr3_nt: TGTGCCAGCAGCTGGGACAGGGTCTCCTACGAGCAGTACTTC
d_call: TRBD2; j_call: TRBJ2-5; v_call: TRBV4-2; clone_size: -; cdr3_aa: CASSLAGGTGETQYF; cdr3_nt: TGTGCCAGCAGCCTAGCGGGGGGGACGGGGGAGACCCAGTACTTC
d_call: -; j_call: TRBJ1-2; v_call: TRBV19; clone_size: -; cdr3_aa: CASNENNYGYTF; cdr3_nt: TGTGCCAGTAATGAAAACAACTATGGCTACACCTTC
d_call: -; j_call: TRBJ2-2; v_call: TRBV18; clone_size: -; cdr3_aa: CASSPWTVDNGELFF; cdr3_nt: TGTGCCAGCTCACCCTGGACAGTCGATAACGGGGAGCTGTTTTTT
d_call: TRBD2; j_call: TRBJ2-7; v_call: TRBV5-4; clone_size: few; cdr3_aa: CASSPGLAGRQQYF; cdr3_nt: TGTGCCAGCAGCCCAGGACTAGCGGGTAGGCAGCAGTACTTC
d_call: -; j_call: TRBJ2-1; v_call: TRBV5-4; clone_size: -; cdr3_aa: CASSFGGPDNEQFF; cdr3_nt: TGTGCCAGCAGCTTCGGGGGACCTGACAATGAGCAGTTCTTC
d_call: -; j_call: TRBJ1-6; v_call: TRBV2; clone_size: -; cdr3_aa: CASSETGSVTF; cdr3_nt: TGTGCCAGCAGTGAGACGGGGTCGGTGACCTTT
d_call: -; j_call: TRBJ1-2; v_call: TRBV11-3; clone_size: -; cdr3_aa: CASSFPGQRRDGYTF; cdr3_nt: TGTGCCAGCAGCTTCCCGGGACAACGAAGGGATGGCTACACCTTC